This T cell receptor (beta chain) originates from a study of T cell clonotyping in hematopoietic cell transplantation. General study points: At the given depth, recipient repertoires were over 95% de novo clonotypes.

As concerns this clone: Its target is not known.

Regarding time point: recipient sample about 28 days before transplant, after cytoreduction. With 3 bases removed from V and 6 bases from J, the gap between germline ends came to 9 bases. This CDR3 is built from 13 residues. Germline lookup yields CDR1 MDHEN and CDR2 SYDVKM. Only in-frame clones appear in the TCRdb table, and some are missing; sequencing was by immunoSEQ multiplex PCR. The sample yields about 10,000 clones, roughly 84% seen once. This TCR was sampled from a woman between 45 and 65 years old with chronic myeloid leukemia. Some clones in this sample may be carry-over from other donors' samples. The genes are TRBV28 and TRBJ1-5; D is uncertain. The sample was peripheral blood mononuclear cells, taken before stem cell transplant. The CDR3 sequence: CASSFVFGQPQHF. The CDR3 region has the DNA TGTGCCAGCAGTTTCGTGTTCGGTCAGCCCCAGCATTTT.